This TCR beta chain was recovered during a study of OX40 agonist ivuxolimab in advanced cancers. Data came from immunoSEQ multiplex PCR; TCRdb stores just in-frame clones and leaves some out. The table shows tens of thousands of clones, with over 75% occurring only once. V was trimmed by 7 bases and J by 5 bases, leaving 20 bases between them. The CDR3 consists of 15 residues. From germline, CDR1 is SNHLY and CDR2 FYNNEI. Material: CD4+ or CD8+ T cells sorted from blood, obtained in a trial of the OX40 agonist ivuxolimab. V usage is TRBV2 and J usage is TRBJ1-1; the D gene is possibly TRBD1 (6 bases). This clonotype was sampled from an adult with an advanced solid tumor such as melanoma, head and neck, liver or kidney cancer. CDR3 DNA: TGTGCCAGCACCACTCGGAGGGGGTCGAGGACTGAAGCTTTCTTT. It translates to CASTTRRGSRTEAFF.